These 21 T cell receptor beta chains came from one sample sequenced in a study of cytomegalovirus exposure and HLA in healthy donors. The PCR contained 60 Vbeta and 13 Jbeta primers. The repertoire was sequenced with immunoSEQ multiplex PCR; TCRdb's copy has only in-frame clones and lacks some. The table includes 150,000 to 200,000 clones, 85% to 90% detected once. Sequences were obtained from PBMCs. The receptors here all came from a young woman in good health and CMV-seronegative.

The CDR3 DNA reads TGTGCCTGGAGTGTCGGGACTAGTTTCTATGAGCAGTTCTTC. It yields the protein CAWSVGTSFYEQFF. The genes are TRBV30 and TRBJ2-1; 8 bases agree with TRBD2. Germline V gene data show CDR1 as GTSNPN and CDR2 as SVGIG (reference sequence). V lost 0 bases to trimming and J lost 8 bases; unmatched junction nucleotides: 6. CDR3 size: 14 residues.

The chain uses TRBV4-3 and TRBJ2-1; D gene uncertain. This CDR3 contains 16 residues. Trimming stripped 0 bases from V and 2 bases from J, with 11 bases between. Germline-derived CDR1 and CDR2 are LGHNA and YSLEER. This CDR3 is CASSQELTSTYNEQFF. CDR3 nucleotides: TGCGCCAGCAGCCAAGAACTGACTTCAACCTACAATGAGCAGTTCTTC.

The chain joins TRBV20-1 to TRBJ1-1; a weak D match, TRBD1 (5 bases). Germline CDR1 DFQATT, CDR2 SNEGSKA (reference sequence). Trimming stripped 0 bases from V and 11 bases from J, with 10 bases between. This CDR3 is built from 11 residues. CDR3 sequence (DNA): TGCAGTGCTAGAGAAGGGGTCATTGCTTTCTTT. Protein sequence: CSAREGVIAFF.

Only a few counts were recorded for this clone. A read error may account for a junction end that differs from germline. The V gene is TRBV7-9, the J gene TRBJ2-7, with D perhaps matching TRBD1 (6 bases). CDR1 and CDR2 (germline): SEHNR, FQNEAQ (reference sequence). The CDR3 extends over 12 amino acids. The CDR3 DNA reads as TGTTCCAGCAGGTCCACAGGGAGCGAGCAGTACTTC. This encodes CSSRSTGSEQYF.

The J gene is TRBJ1-2, the V gene TRBV5-1; D perhaps matches TRBD1 (6 bases). Per the germline V gene, CDR1 is SGHRS and CDR2 is YFSETQ. The V end was cut by 3 bases, the J end by 4 bases, with 16 bases between. CDR3 size: 15 residues. CDR3 nucleotide sequence: TGCGCCAGCAGCTATGGACAGCCTACCTCCTATGGCTACACCTTC. It encodes CASSYGQPTSYGYTF.

This chain connects TRBV19 to TRBJ2-1; D is perhaps TRBD1 (6 bases). The germline V gene has CDR1 LNHDA and CDR2 SQIVND (reference sequence). Trimming removed 4 bases from V and 7 bases from J, with 11 bases in between. The CDR3 length is 13 residues. CDR3 in amino acids: CASSRDQGNEQFF. The DNA for the CDR3 is TGTGCCAGTAGTAGGGACCAGGGGAATGAGCAGTTCTTC. The full variable domain, completed using reference TRBV19 and TRBJ2-1, is DGGITQSPKYLFRKEGQNVTLSCEQNLNHDAMYWYRQDPGQGLRLIYYSQIVNDFQKGDIAEGYSVSREKKESFPLTVTSAQKNPTAFYLCASSRDQGNEQFFGPGTRLTVL.

The gene calls are TRBV21-1 and TRBJ2-7; the table's D call, TRBD1, was not checked against the DNA. TRBV21-1 is a pseudogene segment. The CDR3 has 14 amino acids. The CDR3 bases are TGTGCCAGCAGCAATCCCAGGAACTCCTACGAGCAGTACTTC. It translates to CASSNPRNSYEQYF.

The chain couples TRBV11-1 to TRBJ2-6; D might be TRBD1 (6 bases). With 4 bases removed from V and 2 bases from J, the gap between germline ends came to 9 bases. CDR3 length: 15 amino acids. Germline V gene data show CDR1 as SGHAT and CDR2 as FQDESV (reference sequence). The CDR3 region is CASSSQGPGANVLTF. CDR3 nucleotides: TGTGCCAGCAGCTCACAGGGCCCTGGGGCCAACGTCCTGACTTTC.

This clone was recorded once. This chain links TRBV11-3 with TRBJ1-3; possible D gene TRBD1, 6 bases. CDR1 is SGHNT and CDR2 is YENEEA in the germline V gene. CDR3 length: 15 residues. V shed 4 bases and J shed 0 bases, with 10 bases lying between them. Written as DNA, the CDR3 is TGTGCCAGCAGCTCACAGGGAATCTCTGGAAACACCATATATTTT. Its translation is CASSSQGISGNTIYF. The complete variable domain, with remaining parts taken from reference TRBV11-3 and TRBJ1-3, reads EAGVVQSPRYKIIEKKQPVAFWCNPISGHNTLYWYLQNLGQGPELLIRYENEEAVDDSQLPKDRFSAERLKGVDSTLKIQPAELGDSAVYLCASSSQGISGNTIYFGEGSWLTVV.

The V gene is TRBV29-1, the J gene TRBJ2-5, with a tentative D call TRBD1 (6 bases). Germline values: CDR1 SQVTM, CDR2 ANQGSEA. V lost 7 bases and J 4 bases, leaving 13 bases between the germline ends. The CDR3 extends over 12 amino acids. CDR3 in DNA: TGCAGCGCTCGGACAGCCGGAGAGACCCAGTACTTC. It is translated as CSARTAGETQYF. Based on the CDR3 plus reference TRBV29-1 and TRBJ2-5, the full variable domain is SAVISQKPSRDICQRGTSLTIQCQVDSQVTMMFWYRQQPGQSLTLIATANQGSEATYESGFVIDKFPISRPNLTFSTLTVSNMSPEDSSIYLCSARTAGETQYFGPGTRLLVL.

The V gene is TRBV18, the J gene TRBJ1-2; 8 nucleotides align to TRBD1. The V and J ends lost 2 bases and 13 bases, in that order; junction bases with no gene match: 6. This CDR3 is 12 amino acids long. The germline V gene has CDR1 KGHSH and CDR2 LQKENI. CDR3 loop: CASSPNEGQVTF. For the CDR3, the DNA is TGTGCCAGCTCACCAAATGAGGGACAGGTCACCTTC.

The V and J genes are TRBV6-4 and TRBJ1-3; 7 positions match TRBD1. The CDR3 runs 18 residues. Germline trimming cut 6 bases from V and 1 base from J; bases unmatched to any gene: 15. CDR1 MRHNA and CDR2 SNTAGT come from the germline V gene. The CDR3 sequence is CASRTHPLTGNSGNTIYF. The CDR3 DNA follows: TGTGCCAGCAGGACTCACCCTCTGACAGGGAATTCTGGAAACACCATATATTTT.

The J gene is TRBJ1-1, the V gene TRBV11-3, with TRBD1 as a possible D gene (5 bases). Germline CDR1 reads SGHNT; CDR2 reads YENEEA. The V end lost 6 bases, the J end lost 1 base, and 15 bases lay between the germline ends. The CDR3 runs 15 residues. DNA of the CDR3: TGTGCCAGCAGACCTCCGGGACTCCAGAACACTGAAGCTTTCTTT. This gives the protein CASRPPGLQNTEAFF.

This rearrangement joins TRBV6-5 to TRBJ1-1; D is uncertain. The germline CDR1 and CDR2 sequences are MNHEY and SVGAGI. V was clipped by 2 bases and J by 1 base, with 11 bases between them. The CDR3 is 15 amino acids. CDR3 sequence: CASSYARLGNTEAFF. CDR3 DNA: TGTGCCAGCAGTTACGCCCGACTGGGGAACACTGAAGCTTTCTTT.

The rearrangement uses TRBV30 and TRBJ2-3; 9 nucleotides line up with TRBD2. Germline V lookup: CDR1 GTSNPN, CDR2 SVGIG (reference sequence). The trim removed 2 bases at V and 3 bases at J, leaving 6 bases unmatched. The CDR3 is made up of 15 amino acids. CDR3 sequence: CAWSLSSGITDTQYF. As DNA, the CDR3 is TGTGCCTGGAGTTTGTCTAGCGGGATTACAGATACGCAGTATTTT. The variable domain in full, completed from reference TRBV30 and TRBJ2-3, reads SQTIHQWPATLVQPVGSPLSLECTVEGTSNPNLYWYRQAAGRGLQLLFYSVGIGQISSEVPQNLSASRPQDRQFILSSKKLLLSDSGFYLCAWSLSSGITDTQYFGPGTRLTVL.

A note on this clone: The junction departs from the called germline gene at one end, perhaps through a read error. The chain has TRBV6-5 and TRBJ2-1; D is uncertain. Germline loops: CDR1 MNHEY, CDR2 SVGAGI. This CDR3 has 15 amino acids. This chain's CDR3 is CASRTAANPINERFF. The CDR3 nucleotides are TGTGCCAGCCGTACCGCGGCCAACCCGATTAATGAGCGGTTCTTC.

This clone came up a few times. The rearrangement joins TRBV28 to TRBJ1-1; perhaps TRBD1 as D (6 bases). The ends were cut back, 8 bases at V and 0 bases at J, with 10 bases in the middle. The CDR3 sequence is 13 residues long. Germline V gene data show CDR1 as MDHEN and CDR2 as SYDVKM. CDR3 amino acids: CASSWDMNTEAFF. CDR3 coding DNA: TGTGCCAGCTCATGGGACATGAACACTGAAGCTTTCTTT.

The gene calls are TRBV5-1 and TRBJ2-1; no firm D call. CDR1 is SGHRS and CDR2 is YFSETQ in the germline V gene. The CDR3 runs to 11 residues. V was shortened by 3 bases and J by 5 bases, with 3 bases between the two germline ends. In nucleotides, the CDR3 is TGCGCCAGCAGCTCTGACAATGAGCAGTTCTTC. Translating gives CASSSDNEQFF.

J is TRBJ1-6 and V is TRBV14; D is unresolved. The CDR3 spans 13 residues. V dropped 0 bases and J dropped 9 bases, with 6 bases sitting between them. Germline-derived CDR1 and CDR2 are SGHDN and FVKESK. As DNA, the CDR3 is TGTGCCAGCAGCCAAGAGAGAGGTTCACCCCTCCACTTT. Translating gives CASSQERGSPLHF.

CDR3 loop: CASSLGTGTAEKLFF. The CDR3 DNA follows: TGTGCCAGCAGCTTGGGTACAGGGACAGCTGAAAAACTGTTTTTT. The chain employs TRBV5-5 and TRBJ1-4; 7 bases align to TRBD1. CDR3 length: 15 amino acids. The trim removed 0 bases at V and 7 bases at J, leaving 6 bases unmatched. Germline values: CDR1 SGHKS, CDR2 YYEKEE (reference sequence).

J is TRBJ2-3 and V is TRBV2; D gene unclear. The ends were cut back, 6 bases at V and 0 bases at J, with 13 bases in the middle. CDR1 is SNHLY, CDR2 FYNNEI, per germline. The CDR3 contains 15 residues. DNA of the CDR3: TGTGCCAGCAGGTTGAGGCGAACTAGCACAGATACGCAGTATTTT. The encoded protein is CASRLRRTSTDTQYF.